This TCR beta chain was identified during a study of graft-versus-host responses after intestinal transplantation. In the study overall: Anti-thymocyte globulin induction preceded three to four years of tacrolimus and steroid maintenance in all recipients.

The length of the CDR3 is 16 residues. From germline, CDR1 is SGHRS and CDR2 YFSETQ. Between the trimmed V and J ends, which lost 3 bases and 3 bases, there was a span of 18 bases. TCRdb's copy holds only in-frame clones and misses some; the assay was immunoSEQ multiplex PCR. This sample has 62,000 or so clones, with around nine tenths found just once. Here the sequenced sample was PBMCs, taken 26 days after transplant. The clonotype comes from a human patient who received an intestinal transplant, so some T cells may come from the graft donor. The chain employs TRBV5-1 and TRBJ1-1; D uncertain. The CDR3 loop is CASSSMTGEPYTEAFF. The CDR3 region has the DNA TGCGCCAGCAGCTCCATGACTGGGGAGCCTTACACTGAAGCTTTCTTT. The whole variable domain, filled in from reference TRBV5-1 and TRBJ1-1, reads KAGVTQTPRYLIKTRGQQVTLSCSPISGHRSVSWYQQTPGQGLQFLFEYFSETQRNKGNFPGRFSGRQFSNSRSEMNVSTLELGDSALYLCASSSMTGEPYTEAFFGQGTRLTVV.